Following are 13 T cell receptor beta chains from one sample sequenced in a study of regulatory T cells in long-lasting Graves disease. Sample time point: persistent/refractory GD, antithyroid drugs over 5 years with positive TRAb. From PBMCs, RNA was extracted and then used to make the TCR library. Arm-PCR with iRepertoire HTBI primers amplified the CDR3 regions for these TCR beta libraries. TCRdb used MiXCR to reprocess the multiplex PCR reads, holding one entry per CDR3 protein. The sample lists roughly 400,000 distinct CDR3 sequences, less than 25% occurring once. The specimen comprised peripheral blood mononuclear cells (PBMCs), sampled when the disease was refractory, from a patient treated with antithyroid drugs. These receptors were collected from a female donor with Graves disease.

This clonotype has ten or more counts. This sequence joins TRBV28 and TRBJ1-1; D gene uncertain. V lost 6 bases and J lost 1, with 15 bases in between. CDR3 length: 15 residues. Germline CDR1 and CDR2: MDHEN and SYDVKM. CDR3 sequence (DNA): TGTGCCAGCAGGAGAAGGGCCAGCAAGAACACTGAAGCTTTCTTT. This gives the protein CASRRRASKNTEAFF.

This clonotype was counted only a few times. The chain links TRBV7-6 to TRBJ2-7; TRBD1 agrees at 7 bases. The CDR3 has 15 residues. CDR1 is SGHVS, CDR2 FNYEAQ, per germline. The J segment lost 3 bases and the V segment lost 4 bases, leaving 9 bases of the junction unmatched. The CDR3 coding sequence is TGTGCCAGCAGCTCAAAACAGGGGTTAGACTACGAGCAGTACTTC. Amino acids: CASSSKQGLDYEQYF.

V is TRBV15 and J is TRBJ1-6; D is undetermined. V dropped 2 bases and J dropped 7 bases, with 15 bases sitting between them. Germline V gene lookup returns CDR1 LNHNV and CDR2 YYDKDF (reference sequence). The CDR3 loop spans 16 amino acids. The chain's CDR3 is CATSRPPGGGNSPLHF. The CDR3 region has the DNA TGTGCCACCAGCAGACCCCCAGGAGGAGGGAATTCACCCCTCCACTTT.

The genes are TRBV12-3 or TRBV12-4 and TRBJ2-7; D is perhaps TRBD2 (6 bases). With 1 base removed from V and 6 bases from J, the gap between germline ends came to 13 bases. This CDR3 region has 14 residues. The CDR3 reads CASSLDWGVCEQYF. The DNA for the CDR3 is TGTGCCAGCAGTTTAGACTGGGGGGTCTGCGAGCAGTACTTC.

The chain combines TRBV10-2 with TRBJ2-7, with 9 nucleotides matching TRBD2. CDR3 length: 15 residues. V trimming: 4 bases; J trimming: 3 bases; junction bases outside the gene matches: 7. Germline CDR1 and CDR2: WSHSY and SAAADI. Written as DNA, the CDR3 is TGCGCCAGCAGTGGTCTGACTAGCGGAGTCTACGAGCAGTACTTC. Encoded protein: CASSGLTSGVYEQYF.

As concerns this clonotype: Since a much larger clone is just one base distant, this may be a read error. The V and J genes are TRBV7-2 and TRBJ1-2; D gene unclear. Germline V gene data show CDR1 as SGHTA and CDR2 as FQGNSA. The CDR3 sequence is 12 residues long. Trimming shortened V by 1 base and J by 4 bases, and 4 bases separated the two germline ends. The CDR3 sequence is CASSLEIYGYTF. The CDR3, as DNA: TGTGCCAGCAGCTTAGAAATCTATGGCTACACCTTC. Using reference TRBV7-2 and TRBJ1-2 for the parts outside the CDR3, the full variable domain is GAGVSQSPSNKVTEKGKDVELRCDPISGHTALYWYRQSLGQGLEFLIYFQGNSAPDKSGLPSDRFSAERTGGSVSTLTIQRTQQEDSAVYLCASSLEIYGYTFGSGTRLTVV.

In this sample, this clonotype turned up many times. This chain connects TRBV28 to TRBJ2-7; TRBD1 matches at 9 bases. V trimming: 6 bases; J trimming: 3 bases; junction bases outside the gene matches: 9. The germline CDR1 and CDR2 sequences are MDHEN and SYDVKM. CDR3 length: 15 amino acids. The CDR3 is CASRLRDRAYYEQYF. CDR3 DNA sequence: TGTGCCAGCAGACTCCGGGACAGGGCTTACTACGAGCAGTACTTC.

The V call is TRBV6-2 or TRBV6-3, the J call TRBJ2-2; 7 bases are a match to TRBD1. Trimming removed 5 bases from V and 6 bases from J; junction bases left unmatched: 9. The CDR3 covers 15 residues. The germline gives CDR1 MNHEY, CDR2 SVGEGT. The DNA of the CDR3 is TGTGCCAGCAGTACACGGACAGGCCGTCCCGGGGAGCTGTTTTTT. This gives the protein CASSTRTGRPGELFF.

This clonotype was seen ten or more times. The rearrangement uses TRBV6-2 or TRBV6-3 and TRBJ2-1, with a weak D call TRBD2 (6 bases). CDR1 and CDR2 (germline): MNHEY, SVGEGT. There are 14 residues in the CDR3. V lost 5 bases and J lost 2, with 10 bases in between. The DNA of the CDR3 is TGTGCCAGCAGTCCCGGGACTGCCTACAATGAGCAGTTCTTC. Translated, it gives CASSPGTAYNEQFF.

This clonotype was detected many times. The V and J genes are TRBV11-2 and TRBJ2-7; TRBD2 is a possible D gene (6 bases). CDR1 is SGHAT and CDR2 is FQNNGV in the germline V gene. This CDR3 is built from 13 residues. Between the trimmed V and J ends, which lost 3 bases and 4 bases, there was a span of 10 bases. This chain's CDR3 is CASSFLLAYEQYF. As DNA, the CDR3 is TGTGCCAGCAGCTTCCTACTAGCTTACGAGCAGTACTTC.

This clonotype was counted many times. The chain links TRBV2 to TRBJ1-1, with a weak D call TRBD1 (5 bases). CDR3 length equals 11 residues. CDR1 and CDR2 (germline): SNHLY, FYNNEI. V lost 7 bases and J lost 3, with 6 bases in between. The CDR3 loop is CASIGDTEAFF. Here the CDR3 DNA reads TGTGCCAGCATAGGGGACACTGAAGCTTTCTTT.

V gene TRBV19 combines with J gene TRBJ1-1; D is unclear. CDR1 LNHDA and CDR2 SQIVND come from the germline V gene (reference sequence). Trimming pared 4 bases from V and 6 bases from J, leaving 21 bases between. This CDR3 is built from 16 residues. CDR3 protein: CASSTGFPGKSAEAFF. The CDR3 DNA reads TGTGCCAGTAGTACGGGTTTCCCGGGGAAGTCCGCTGAAGCTTTCTTT.

This chain's CDR3 is CASSIDSSYEQYF. The CDR3 region has the DNA TGTGCCAGTAGTATAGACAGCTCCTACGAGCAGTACTTC. The chain links TRBV19 to TRBJ2-7; D not certain. Per the germline V gene, CDR1 is LNHDA and CDR2 is SQIVND (reference sequence). Trimming shortened V by 0 bases and J by 0 bases, and 3 bases separated the two germline ends. This CDR3 is 13 amino acids long.